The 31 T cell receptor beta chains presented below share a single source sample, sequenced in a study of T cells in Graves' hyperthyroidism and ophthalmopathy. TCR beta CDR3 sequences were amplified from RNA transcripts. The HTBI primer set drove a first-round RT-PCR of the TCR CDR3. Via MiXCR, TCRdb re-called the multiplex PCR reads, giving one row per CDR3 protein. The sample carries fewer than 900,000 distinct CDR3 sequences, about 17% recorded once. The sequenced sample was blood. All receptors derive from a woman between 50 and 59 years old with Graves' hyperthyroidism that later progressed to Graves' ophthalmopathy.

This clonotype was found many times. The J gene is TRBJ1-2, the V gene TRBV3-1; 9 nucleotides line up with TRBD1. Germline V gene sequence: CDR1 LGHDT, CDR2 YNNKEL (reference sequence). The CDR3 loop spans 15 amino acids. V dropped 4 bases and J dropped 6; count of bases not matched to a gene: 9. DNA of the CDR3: TGTGCCAGCAGCCGAAGGGGACAGGGTGACGATGGCTACACCTTC. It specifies CASSRRGQGDDGYTF. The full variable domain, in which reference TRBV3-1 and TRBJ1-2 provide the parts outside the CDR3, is DTAVSQTPKYLVTQMGNDKSIKCEQNLGHDTMYWYKQDSKKFLKIMFSYNNKELIINETVPNRFSPKSPDKAHLNLHINSLELGDSAVYFCASSRRGQGDDGYTFGSGTRLTVV.

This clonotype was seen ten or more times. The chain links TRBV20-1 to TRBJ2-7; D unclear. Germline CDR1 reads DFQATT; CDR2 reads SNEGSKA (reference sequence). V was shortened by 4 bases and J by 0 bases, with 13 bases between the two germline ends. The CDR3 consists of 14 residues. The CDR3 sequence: CSAMVWGSSYEQYF. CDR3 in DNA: TGCAGTGCTATGGTCTGGGGAAGCTCCTACGAGCAGTACTTC.

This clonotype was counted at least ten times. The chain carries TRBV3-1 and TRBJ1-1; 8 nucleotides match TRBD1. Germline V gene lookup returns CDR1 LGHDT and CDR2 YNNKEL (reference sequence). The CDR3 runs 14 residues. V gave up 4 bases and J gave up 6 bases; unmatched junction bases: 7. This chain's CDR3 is CASSPGQGGAEAFF. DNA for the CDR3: TGTGCCAGCAGCCCCGGACAGGGTGGCGCTGAAGCTTTCTTT.

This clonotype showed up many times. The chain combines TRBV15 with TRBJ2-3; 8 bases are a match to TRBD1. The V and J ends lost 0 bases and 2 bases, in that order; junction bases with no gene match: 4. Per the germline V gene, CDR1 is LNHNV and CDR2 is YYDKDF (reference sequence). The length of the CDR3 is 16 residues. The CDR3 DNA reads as TGTGCCACCAGCAGAGAGGGGACAGGCACCACAGATACGCAGTATTTT. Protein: CATSREGTGTTDTQYF.

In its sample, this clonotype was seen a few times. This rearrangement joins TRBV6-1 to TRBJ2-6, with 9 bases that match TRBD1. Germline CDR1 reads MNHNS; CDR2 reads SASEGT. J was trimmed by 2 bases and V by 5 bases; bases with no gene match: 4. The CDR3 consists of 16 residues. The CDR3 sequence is CASSRGDRAGANVLTF. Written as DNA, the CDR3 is TGTGCCAGCAGTCGGGGGGACAGGGCTGGGGCCAACGTCCTGACTTTC.

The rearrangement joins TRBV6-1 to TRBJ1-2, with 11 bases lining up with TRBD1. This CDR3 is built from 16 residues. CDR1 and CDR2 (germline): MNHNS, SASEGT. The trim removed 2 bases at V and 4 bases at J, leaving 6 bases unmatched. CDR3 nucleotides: TGTGCCAGCAGTGAACGCGCGGGACAGGGGGGCTATGGCTACACCTTC. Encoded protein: CASSERAGQGGYGYTF.

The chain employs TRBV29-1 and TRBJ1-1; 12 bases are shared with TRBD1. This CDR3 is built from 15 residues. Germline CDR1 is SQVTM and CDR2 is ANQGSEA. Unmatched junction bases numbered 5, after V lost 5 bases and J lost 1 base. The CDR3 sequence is CSVRDRGRGNTEAFF. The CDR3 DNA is TGCAGCGTTAGGGACAGGGGGCGCGGGAACACTGAAGCTTTCTTT.

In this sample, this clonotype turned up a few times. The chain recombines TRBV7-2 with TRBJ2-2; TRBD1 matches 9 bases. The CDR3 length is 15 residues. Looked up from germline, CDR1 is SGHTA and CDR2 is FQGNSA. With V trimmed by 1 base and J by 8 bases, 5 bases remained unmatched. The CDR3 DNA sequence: TGTGCCAGCAGCTTAGGGGACAGGGTTTCAGGGGAGCTGTTTTTT. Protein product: CASSLGDRVSGELFF.

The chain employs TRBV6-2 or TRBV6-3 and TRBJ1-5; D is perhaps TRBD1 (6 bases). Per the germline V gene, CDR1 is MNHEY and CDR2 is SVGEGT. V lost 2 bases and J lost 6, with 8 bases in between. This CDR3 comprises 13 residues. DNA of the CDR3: TGTGCCAGCAGTTACGCCAGGGGTCAGCCCCAGCATTTT. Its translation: CASSYARGQPQHF.

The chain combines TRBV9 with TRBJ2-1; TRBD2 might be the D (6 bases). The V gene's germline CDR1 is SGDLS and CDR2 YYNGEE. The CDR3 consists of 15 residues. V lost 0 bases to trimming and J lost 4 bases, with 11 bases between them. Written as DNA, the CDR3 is TGTGCCAGCAGCGTAGGAGCAGGAGGGTACAATGAGCAGTTCTTC. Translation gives CASSVGAGGYNEQFF. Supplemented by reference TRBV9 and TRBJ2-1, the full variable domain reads DSGVTQTPKHLITATGQRVTLRCSPRSGDLSVYWYQQSLDQGLQFLIQYYNGEERAKGNILERFSAQQFPDLHSELNLSSLELGDSALYFCASSVGAGGYNEQFFGPGTRLTVL.

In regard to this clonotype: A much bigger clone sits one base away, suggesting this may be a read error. This CDR3 is CASRQGTGYNSPLHF. The CDR3 DNA sequence: TGTGCCAGCAGACAAGGGACGGGTTATAATTCACCCCTCCACTTT. The genes are TRBV11-2 and TRBJ1-6; a possible D gene is TRBD1 (5 bases). The CDR3 has 15 amino acids. Germline V CDR1 and CDR2: SGHAT, FQNNGV. V lost 6 bases and J 4 bases, leaving 13 bases between the germline ends.

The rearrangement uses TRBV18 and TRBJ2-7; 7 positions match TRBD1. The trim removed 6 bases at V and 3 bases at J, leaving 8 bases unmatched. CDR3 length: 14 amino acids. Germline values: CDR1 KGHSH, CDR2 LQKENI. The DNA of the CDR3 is TGTGCCAGCTCGTCGGCTACAGGGGACTACGAGCAGTACTTC. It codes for CASSSATGDYEQYF.

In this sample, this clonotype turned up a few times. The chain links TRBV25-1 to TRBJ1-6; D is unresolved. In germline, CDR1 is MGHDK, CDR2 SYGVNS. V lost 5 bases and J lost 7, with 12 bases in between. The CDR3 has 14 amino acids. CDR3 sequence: CASSLLIGNSPLHF. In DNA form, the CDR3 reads TGTGCCAGCAGTCTGCTGATCGGCAATTCACCCCTCCACTTT.

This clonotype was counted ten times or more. Written as DNA, the CDR3 is TGCAGTGGGGTTCTGCCATCGGAATACACTGAAGCTTTCTTT. This encodes CSGVLPSEYTEAFF. V usage is TRBV20-1 and J usage is TRBJ1-1, with no clear D. CDR1 and CDR2 (germline): DFQATT, SNEGSKA (reference sequence). This CDR3 has 14 residues. V was pared by 7 bases and J by 3 bases, with 18 bases between.

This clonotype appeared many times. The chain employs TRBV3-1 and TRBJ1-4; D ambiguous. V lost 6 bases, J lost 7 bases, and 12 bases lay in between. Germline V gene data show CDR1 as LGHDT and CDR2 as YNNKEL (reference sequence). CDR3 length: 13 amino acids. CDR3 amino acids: CASRGSRGEKLFF. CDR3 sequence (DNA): TGTGCCAGCAGGGGTAGTCGCGGTGAAAAACTGTTTTTT.

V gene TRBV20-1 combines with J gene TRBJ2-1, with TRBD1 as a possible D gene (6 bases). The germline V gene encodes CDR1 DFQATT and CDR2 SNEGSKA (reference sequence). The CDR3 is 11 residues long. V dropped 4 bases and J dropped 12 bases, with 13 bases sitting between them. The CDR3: CSANPDSGQFF. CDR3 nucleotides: TGCAGTGCTAATCCGGACAGCGGGCAGTTCTTC.

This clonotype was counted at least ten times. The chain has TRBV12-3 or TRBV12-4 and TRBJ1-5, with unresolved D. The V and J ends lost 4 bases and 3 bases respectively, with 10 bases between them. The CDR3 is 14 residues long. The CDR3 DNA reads TGTGCCAGCAGTTCCACAGTTCTCAATCAGCCCCAGCATTTT. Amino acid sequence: CASSSTVLNQPQHF.

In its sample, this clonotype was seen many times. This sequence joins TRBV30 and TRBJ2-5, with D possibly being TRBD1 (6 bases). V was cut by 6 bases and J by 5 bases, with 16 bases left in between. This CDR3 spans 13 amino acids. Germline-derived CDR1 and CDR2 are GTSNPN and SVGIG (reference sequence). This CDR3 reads CACGQTERETQYF. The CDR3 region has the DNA TGTGCCTGCGGACAGACGGAGAGGGAGACCCAGTACTTC. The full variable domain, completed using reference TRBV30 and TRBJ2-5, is SQTIHQWPATLVQPVGSPLSLECTVEGTSNPNLYWYRQAAGRGLQLLFYSVGIGQISSEVPQNLSASRPQDRQFILSSKKLLLSDSGFYLCACGQTERETQYFGPGTRLLVL.

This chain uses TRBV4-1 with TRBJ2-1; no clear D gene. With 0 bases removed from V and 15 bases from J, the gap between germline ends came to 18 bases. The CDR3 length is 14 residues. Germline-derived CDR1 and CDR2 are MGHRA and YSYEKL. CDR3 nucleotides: TGCGCCAGCAGCCAAGAAATGGGTCACCTCGTTGGGTTCTTC. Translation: CASSQEMGHLVGFF.

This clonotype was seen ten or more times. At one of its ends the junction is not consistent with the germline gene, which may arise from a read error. The CDR3 spells CSAREGPKSTEAFF. The CDR3 DNA is TGCAGTGCCAGAGAAGGCCCCAAGAGCACTGAAGCTTTCTTT. This rearrangement joins TRBV20-1 to TRBJ1-1; D uncertain. The length of the CDR3 is 14 residues. Per the germline V gene, CDR1 is DFQATT and CDR2 is SNEGSKA (reference sequence).

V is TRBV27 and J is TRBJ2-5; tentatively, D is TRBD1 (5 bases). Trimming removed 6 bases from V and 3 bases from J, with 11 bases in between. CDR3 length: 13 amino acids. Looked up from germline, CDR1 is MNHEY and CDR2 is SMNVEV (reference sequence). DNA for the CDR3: TGTGCCAGCAGGGCCCTAGGGGAAGAGACCCAGTACTTC. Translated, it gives CASRALGEETQYF.

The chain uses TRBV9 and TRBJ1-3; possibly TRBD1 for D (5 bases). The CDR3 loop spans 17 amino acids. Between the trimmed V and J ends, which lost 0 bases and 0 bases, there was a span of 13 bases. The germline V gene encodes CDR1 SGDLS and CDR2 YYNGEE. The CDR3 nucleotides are TGTGCCAGCAGCGTAGAAGGACACCCGATCTCTGGAAACACCATATATTTT. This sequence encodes CASSVEGHPISGNTIYF.

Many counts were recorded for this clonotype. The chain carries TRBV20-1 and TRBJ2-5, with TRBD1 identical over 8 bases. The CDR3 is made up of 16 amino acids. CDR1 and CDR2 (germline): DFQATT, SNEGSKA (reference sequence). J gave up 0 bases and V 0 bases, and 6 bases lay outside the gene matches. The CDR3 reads CSARDVRTGYQETQYF. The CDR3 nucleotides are TGCAGTGCTAGAGATGTTCGGACAGGGTACCAAGAGACCCAGTACTTC.

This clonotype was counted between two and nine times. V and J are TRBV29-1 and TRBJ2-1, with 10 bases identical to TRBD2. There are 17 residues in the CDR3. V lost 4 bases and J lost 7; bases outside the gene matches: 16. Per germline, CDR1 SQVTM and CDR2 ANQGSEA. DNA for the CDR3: TGCAGCGTTGGTCGGGGACGAACTAGCGGGGTGGGGAATGAGCAGTTCTTC. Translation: CSVGRGRTSGVGNEQFF.

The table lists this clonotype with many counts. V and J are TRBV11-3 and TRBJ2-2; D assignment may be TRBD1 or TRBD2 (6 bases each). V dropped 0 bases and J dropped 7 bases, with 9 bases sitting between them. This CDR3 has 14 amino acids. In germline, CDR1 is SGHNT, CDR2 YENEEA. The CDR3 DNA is TGTGCCAGCAGCTTAGAGGGGGGCAGCGGGGAGCTGTTTTTT. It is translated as CASSLEGGSGELFF.

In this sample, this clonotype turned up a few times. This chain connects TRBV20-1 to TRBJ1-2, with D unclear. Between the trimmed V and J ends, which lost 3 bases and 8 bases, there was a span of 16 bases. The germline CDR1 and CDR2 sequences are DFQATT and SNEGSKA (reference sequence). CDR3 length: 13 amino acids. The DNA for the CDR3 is TGCAGTGCTAGGACCCCGGCCCGGGAGGGCTACACCTTC. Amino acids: CSARTPAREGYTF.

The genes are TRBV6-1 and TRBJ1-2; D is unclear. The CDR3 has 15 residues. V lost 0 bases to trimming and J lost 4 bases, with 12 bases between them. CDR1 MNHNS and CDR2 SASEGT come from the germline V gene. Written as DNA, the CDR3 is TGTGCCAGCAGTGAAGCGCGGCTGAAGTCCTATGGCTACACCTTC. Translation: CASSEARLKSYGYTF.

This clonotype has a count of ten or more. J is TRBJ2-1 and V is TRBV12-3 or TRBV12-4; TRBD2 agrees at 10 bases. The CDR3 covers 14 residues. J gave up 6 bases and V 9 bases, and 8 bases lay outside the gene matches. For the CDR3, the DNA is TGTGCCAGTGTCAGCGGGGGGGCCTTCAATGAGCAGTTCTTC. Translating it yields CASVSGGAFNEQFF.

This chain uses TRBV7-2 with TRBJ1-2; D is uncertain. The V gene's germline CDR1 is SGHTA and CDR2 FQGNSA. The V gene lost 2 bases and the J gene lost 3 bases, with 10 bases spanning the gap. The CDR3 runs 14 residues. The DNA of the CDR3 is TGTGCCAGCAGCTTAATCCCCAAAGACTATGGCTACACCTTC. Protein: CASSLIPKDYGYTF.

The CDR3 spells CASSHRTGENTEAFF. Written as DNA, the CDR3 is TGCGCCAGCAGCCACCGGACAGGGGAGAACACTGAAGCTTTCTTT. The rearrangement joins TRBV4-1 to TRBJ1-1; 9 bases line up with TRBD1. Trimming cost V 3 bases and J 1 base; bases outside gene matches: 3. Germline V gene data show CDR1 as MGHRA and CDR2 as YSYEKL. CDR3 size: 15 residues.

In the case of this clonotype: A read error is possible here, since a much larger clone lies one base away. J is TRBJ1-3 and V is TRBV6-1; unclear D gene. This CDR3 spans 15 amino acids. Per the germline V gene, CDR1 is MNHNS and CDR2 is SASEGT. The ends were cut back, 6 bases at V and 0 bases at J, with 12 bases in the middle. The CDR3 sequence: CASRPDTFSGNTIYF. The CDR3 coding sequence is TGTGCCAGCAGACCCGACACCTTCTCTGGAAACACCATATATTTT.